This T cell receptor beta chain was captured by sequencing in a study of T cells expressing NK-cell markers. With the 5' RACE reads reprocessed, TCRdb shows one record per CDR3 protein and no DNA. Across about 300,000 distinct CDR3 sequences, the top ten clones capture roughly 4.2% of the sample. The CDR3 sequence is 16 residues long. Per germline, CDR1 KGHSH and CDR2 LQKENI. The receptor's source is a woman between 18 and 70 years old in good health. Specimen: blood T cells: a sorted CD56 or NKG2C T cell subset, CD4+ or CD8+ T cells, or bulk PBMC T cells (not recorded which). This rearrangement joins TRBV18 to TRBJ1-1; absent DNA, TCRdb's TRBD1 call cannot be checked. The chain's CDR3 is CASSPQGAGKTVEAFF.